This T cell receptor beta chain derives from a study of neoadjuvant anti-PD-1 for oral cavity cancer. At the level of the study: Before surgery, most patients got three to four biweekly 3 mg/kg nivolumab doses. Around day 43, patients without progression received a fourth nivolumab dose before surgery. Whole-study results and caveats: PBMC Gini-index clonality exceeded responders' in non-responders post-nivolumab.

Looked up from germline, CDR1 is LNHDA and CDR2 is SQIVND (reference sequence). The germline V and J ends were trimmed by 4 bases and 7 bases, with 16 bases remaining between them. This CDR3 has 14 residues. Six replicates per PBMC sample, mostly from about 460 ng of genomic DNA. Assay used: immunoSEQ multiplex PCR; TCRdb lists only in-frame clones, some missing. Seen here are thousands of clones, around 80% observed once, and the top ten hold 3.5% to 5%. A word on this clone: What it recognizes is unknown.

Time point here: after neoadjuvant nivolumab, at surgical resection. This clonotype originated in a person between 40 and 80 years old with oral cavity squamous cell carcinoma. The sequenced sample was PBMCs, obtained after nivolumab (anti-PD-1) treatment. The gene calls are TRBV19 and TRBJ1-1, with D hard to call. CDR3 amino acids: CASSTTGAGGEAFF. DNA of the CDR3: TGTGCCAGTAGTACTACGGGCGCGGGCGGTGAAGCTTTCTTT.